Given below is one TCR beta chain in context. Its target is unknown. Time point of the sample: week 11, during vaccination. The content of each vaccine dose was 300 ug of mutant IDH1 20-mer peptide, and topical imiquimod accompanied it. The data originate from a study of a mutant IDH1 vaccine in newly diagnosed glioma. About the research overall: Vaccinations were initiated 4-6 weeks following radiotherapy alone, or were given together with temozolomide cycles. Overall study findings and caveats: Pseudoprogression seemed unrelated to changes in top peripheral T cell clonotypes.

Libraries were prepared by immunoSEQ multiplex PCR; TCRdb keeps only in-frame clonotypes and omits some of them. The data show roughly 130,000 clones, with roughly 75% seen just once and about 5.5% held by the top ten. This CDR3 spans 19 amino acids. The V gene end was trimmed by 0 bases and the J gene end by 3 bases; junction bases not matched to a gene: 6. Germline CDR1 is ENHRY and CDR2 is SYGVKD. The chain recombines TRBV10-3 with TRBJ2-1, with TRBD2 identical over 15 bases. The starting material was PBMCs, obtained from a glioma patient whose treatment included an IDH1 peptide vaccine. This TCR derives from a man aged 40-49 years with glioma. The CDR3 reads CAISESKGLAGGFYNEQFF. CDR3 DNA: TGTGCCATCAGTGAGTCGAAGGGACTAGCGGGAGGATTCTACAATGAGCAGTTCTTC.